This T cell receptor beta chain came from a study of T cells in Graves' hyperthyroidism and ophthalmopathy. In this sample, this clonotype turned up many times. Amplification of TCR beta CDR3 regions was performed using RNA transcripts as template. In the first-round RT-PCR of the TCR CDR3, the HTBI primer set was used. TCRdb re-analysed the multiplex PCR reads in MiXCR, keeping a single row per CDR3 protein. The table lists 360,000 or so distinct CDR3 sequences, around 15% of them singletons, with roughly 19% in the top ten. The CDR3 is 11 amino acids. The germline V gene encodes CDR1 DFQATT and CDR2 SNEGSKA (reference sequence). The V end was cut by 5 bases, the J end by 8 bases, with 9 bases between.

The TCR was taken from a woman in her fifties or sixties with Graves' ophthalmopathy. Input material: blood. The chain is built from TRBV20-1 and TRBJ1-4; D remains unclear. CDR3 in DNA: TGCAGTGCTCCGACGGCCGAAAAACTGTTTTTT. This encodes CSAPTAEKLFF.